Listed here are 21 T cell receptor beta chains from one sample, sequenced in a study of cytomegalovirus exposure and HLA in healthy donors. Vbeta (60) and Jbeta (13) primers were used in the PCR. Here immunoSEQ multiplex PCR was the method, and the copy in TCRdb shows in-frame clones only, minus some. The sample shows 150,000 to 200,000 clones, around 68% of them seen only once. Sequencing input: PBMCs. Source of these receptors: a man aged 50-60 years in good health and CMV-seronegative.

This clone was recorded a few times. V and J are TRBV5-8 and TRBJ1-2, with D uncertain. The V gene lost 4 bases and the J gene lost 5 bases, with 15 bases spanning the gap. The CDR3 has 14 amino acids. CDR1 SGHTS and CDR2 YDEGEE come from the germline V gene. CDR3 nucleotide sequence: TGTGCCAGCAGCCCCGGGTCCCCGTGGTATGGCTACACCTTC. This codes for CASSPGSPWYGYTF.

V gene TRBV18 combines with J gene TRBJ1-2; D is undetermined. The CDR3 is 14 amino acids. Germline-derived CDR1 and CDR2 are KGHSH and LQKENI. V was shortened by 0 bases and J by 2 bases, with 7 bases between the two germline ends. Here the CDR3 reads CASSPPTVNYGYTF. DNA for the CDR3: TGTGCCAGCTCACCACCCACAGTGAACTATGGCTACACCTTC.

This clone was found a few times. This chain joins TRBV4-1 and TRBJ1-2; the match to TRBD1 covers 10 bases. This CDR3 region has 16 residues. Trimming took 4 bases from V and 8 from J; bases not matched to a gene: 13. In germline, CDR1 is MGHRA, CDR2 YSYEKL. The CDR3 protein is CASSPRPGQGIGGYTF. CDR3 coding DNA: TGCGCCAGCAGCCCTAGACCGGGACAGGGGATAGGGGGCTACACCTTC.

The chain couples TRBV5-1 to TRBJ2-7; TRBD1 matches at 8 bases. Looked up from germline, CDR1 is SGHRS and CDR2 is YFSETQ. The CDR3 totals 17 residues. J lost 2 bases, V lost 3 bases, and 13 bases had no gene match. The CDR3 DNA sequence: TGCGCCAGCAGCTCAGGGGGGCAGGGGGCCGCTACCTACGAGCAGTACTTC. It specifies CASSSGGQGAATYEQYF.

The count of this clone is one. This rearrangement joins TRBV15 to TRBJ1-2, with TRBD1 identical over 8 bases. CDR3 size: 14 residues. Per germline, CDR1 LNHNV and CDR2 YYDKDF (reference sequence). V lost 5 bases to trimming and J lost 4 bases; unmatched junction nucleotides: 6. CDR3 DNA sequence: TGTGCCACCAGCGACGGACAGGGTTTCTATGGCTACACCTTC. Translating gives CATSDGQGFYGYTF.

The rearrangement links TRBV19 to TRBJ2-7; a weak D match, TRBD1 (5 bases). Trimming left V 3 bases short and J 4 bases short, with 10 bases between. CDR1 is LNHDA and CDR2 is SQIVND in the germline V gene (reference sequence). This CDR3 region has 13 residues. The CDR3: CASSINRQYEQYF. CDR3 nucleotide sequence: TGTGCCAGTAGTATTAATCGACAGTACGAGCAGTACTTC. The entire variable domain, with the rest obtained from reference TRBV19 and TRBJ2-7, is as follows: DGGITQSPKYLFRKEGQNVTLSCEQNLNHDAMYWYRQDPGQGLRLIYYSQIVNDFQKGDIAEGYSVSREKKESFPLTVTSAQKNPTAFYLCASSINRQYEQYFGPGTRLTVT.

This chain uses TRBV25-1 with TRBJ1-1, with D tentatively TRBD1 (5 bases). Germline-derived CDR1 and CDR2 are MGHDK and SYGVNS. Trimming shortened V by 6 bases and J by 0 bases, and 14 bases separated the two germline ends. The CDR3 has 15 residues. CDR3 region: CASRKGVFMNTEAFF. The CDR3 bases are TGTGCCAGCAGAAAAGGGGTGTTCATGAACACTGAAGCTTTCTTT.

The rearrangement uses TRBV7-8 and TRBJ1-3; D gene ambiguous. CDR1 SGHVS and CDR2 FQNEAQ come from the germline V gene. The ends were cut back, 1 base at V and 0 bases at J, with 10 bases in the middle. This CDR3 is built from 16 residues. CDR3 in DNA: TGTGCCAGCAGCTTAGGGAGAGCAAGCTCTGGAAACACCATATATTTT. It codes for CASSLGRASSGNTIYF.

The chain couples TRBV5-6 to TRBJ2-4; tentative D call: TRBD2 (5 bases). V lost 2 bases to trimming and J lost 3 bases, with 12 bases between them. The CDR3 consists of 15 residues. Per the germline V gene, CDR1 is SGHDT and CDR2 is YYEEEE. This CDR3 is CASSFGVLGKNIQYF. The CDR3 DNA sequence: TGTGCCAGCAGCTTCGGGGTATTGGGCAAAAACATTCAGTACTTC.

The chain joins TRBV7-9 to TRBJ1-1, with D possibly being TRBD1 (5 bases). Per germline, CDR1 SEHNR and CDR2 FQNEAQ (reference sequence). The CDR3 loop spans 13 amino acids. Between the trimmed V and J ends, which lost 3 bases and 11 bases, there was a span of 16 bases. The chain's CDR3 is CASSLGPGQTAFF. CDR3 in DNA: TGTGCCAGCAGCTTGGGGCCTGGCCAGACCGCTTTCTTT.

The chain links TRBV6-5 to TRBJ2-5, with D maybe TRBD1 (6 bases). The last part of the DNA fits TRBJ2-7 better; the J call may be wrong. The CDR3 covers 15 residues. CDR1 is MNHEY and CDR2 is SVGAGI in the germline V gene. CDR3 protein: CASSETGPPTYEQYF. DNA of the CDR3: TGTGCCAGCAGCGAAACAGGGCCCCCCACCTACGAGCAGTACTTC.

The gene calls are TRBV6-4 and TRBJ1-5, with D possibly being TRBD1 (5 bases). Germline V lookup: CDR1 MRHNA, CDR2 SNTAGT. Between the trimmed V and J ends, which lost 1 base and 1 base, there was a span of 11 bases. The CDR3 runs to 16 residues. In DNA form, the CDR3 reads TGTGCCAGCAGTGACTTGGGGGGGGACAGCAATCAGCCCCAGCATTTT. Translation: CASSDLGGDSNQPQHF.

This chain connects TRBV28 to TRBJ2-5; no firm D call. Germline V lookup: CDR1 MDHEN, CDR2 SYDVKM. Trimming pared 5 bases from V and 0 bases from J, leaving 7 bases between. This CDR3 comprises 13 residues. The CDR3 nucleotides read TGTGCCAGCAGTGGCACGTACCAAGAGACCCAGTACTTC. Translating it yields CASSGTYQETQYF.

The DNA for the CDR3 is TGTGCCAGTATTGGAAGGGCAGGGGGCACCTACAATGAGCAGTTCTTC. Translated: CASIGRAGGTYNEQFF. The chain joins TRBV19 to TRBJ2-1; 8 nucleotides match TRBD1. This CDR3 contains 16 residues. From germline, CDR1 is LNHDA and CDR2 SQIVND (reference sequence). V was pared by 7 bases and J by 2 bases, with 10 bases of the junction left unmatched.

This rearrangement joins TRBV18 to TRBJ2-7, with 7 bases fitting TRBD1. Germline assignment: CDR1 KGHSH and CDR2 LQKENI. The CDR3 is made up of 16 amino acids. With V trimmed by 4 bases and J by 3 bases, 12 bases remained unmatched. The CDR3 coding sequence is TGTGCCAGCTCACTCAGGGTGGACAGGCCCTACTACGAGCAGTACTTC. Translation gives CASSLRVDRPYYEQYF.

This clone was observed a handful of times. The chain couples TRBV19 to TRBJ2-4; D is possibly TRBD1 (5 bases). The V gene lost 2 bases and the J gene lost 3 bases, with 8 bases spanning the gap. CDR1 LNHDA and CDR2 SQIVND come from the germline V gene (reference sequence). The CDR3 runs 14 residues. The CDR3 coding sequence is TGTGCCAGTAGTATACAGGGCGGCAAAAACATTCAGTACTTC. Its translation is CASSIQGGKNIQYF.

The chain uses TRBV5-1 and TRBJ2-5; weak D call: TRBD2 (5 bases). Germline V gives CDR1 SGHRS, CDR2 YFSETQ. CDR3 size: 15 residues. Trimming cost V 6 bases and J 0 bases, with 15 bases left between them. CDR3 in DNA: TGCGCCAGCACTTTACTAGGGATGTACCAAGAGACCCAGTACTTC. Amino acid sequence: CASTLLGMYQETQYF.

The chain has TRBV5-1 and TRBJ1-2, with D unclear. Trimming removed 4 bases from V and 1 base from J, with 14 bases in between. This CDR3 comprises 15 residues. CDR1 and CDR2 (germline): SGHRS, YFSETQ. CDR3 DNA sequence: TGCGCCAGCAGCCCCCGGGAGGGAGTTAACTATGGCTACACCTTC. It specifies CASSPREGVNYGYTF.

The CDR3 sequence is CASSLARDRQNEKLFF. The CDR3 nucleotides are TGTGCCAGCAGCTTAGCTAGGGACAGGCAGAATGAAAAACTGTTTTTT. The genes are TRBV7-9 and TRBJ1-4; 8 positions agree with TRBD1. Germline V CDR1 and CDR2: SEHNR, FQNEAQ (reference sequence). The ends lost 0 bases at V and 5 bases at J; junction bases unmatched: 5. This CDR3 has 16 amino acids.

The DNA of the CDR3 is TGTGCCAGCAGCCCGACGGGAGGGGCGAGCGAGCAGTACTTC. It encodes CASSPTGGASEQYF. The V gene is TRBV7-6, the J gene TRBJ2-7; TRBD2 agrees at 8 bases. V trimming: 5 bases; J trimming: 6 bases; junction bases outside the gene matches: 9. Looked up from germline, CDR1 is SGHVS and CDR2 is FNYEAQ. This CDR3 has 14 residues.

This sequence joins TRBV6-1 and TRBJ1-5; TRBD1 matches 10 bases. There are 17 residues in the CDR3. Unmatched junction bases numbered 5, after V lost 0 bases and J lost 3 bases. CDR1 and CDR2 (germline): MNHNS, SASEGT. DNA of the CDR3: TGTGCCAGCAGTGAAGCAACCGGGACAGGGGACAATCAGCCCCAGCATTTT. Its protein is CASSEATGTGDNQPQHF.